This entry is about one T cell receptor beta chain. Its antigen is as yet unknown. PCR primers comprised 60 Vbeta and 13 Jbeta primers. Some clones are missing from TCRdb's copy, which holds only in-frame ones; the method was immunoSEQ multiplex PCR. The repertoire consists of about 89,000 clones, with roughly 85% occurring once and the leading ten covering 7.4%. The source of the sample is a study of cytomegalovirus exposure and HLA in healthy donors. Study summary: Of about 390 genotyped donors, roughly 76% grouped in the Caucasian-associated ancestry cluster. General observations from the study: For TCR beta chains, V- and J-gene trimming was later linked to a missense DCLRE1C variant. Analyzed later, most CMV-associated TCR beta chains appeared HLA-restricted.

The CDR3 spans 16 residues. With 0 bases clipped from V and 7 bases from J, the junction kept 10 bases outside the gene matches. In germline, CDR1 is SGHRS, CDR2 YFSETQ. The chain is built from TRBV5-1 and TRBJ1-2, with 9 bases identical to TRBD1. The source material was PBMCs. This receptor was taken from a man aged 40-49 years in good health and CMV-seropositive. As DNA, the CDR3 is TGCGCCAGCAGCTTGGGGACCGGGACAGGGATCATTGGCTACACCTTC. It encodes CASSLGTGTGIIGYTF.